Described below is a single TCR beta chain sequence and its context. Its antigen is undetermined. The sample is drawn from a study of OX40 agonist ivuxolimab in advanced cancers. Study as a whole: People who had prior anti-PD-1, anti-PD-L1 or anti-CTLA-4 therapy could take part, and around 39% had some. Study findings and constraints: The mean number of expanded clones was higher in CD8+ T cells than in CD4+.

Data came from immunoSEQ multiplex PCR; TCRdb stores just in-frame clones and leaves some out. The sample holds some 60,000 clones, over 75% seen once. Trimming removed 3 bases from V and 4 bases from J; junction bases left unmatched: 5. Per the germline V gene, CDR1 is MGHRA and CDR2 is YSYEKL. This CDR3 region has 15 residues. The rearrangement links TRBV4-1 to TRBJ1-3, with 8 bases aligning to TRBD1. The clonotype was recovered from an adult with an advanced solid tumor such as melanoma, head and neck, liver or kidney cancer. The sequences come from CD4+ or CD8+ T cells sorted from blood, collected in a trial of the OX40 agonist ivuxolimab. CDR3 sequence reads: CASSQTRDRGNTIYF. CDR3 sequence (DNA): TGCGCCAGCAGCCAGACCCGGGACAGGGGAAACACCATATATTTT.